Sequencing of this T cell receptor (beta chain) was carried out in a study of blood T cells in healthy people across ages. Study results and caveats: Strong correlation linked observed beta diversity and percent naive T cells.

Each sample gave at least 6 million isolated PBMCs. Germline V gene sequence: CDR1 SGHRS, CDR2 YFSETQ. The CDR3 contains 16 residues. The junction had 9 bases not matched to a gene; V was cut back by 3 bases and J by 2 bases. As for this clonotype: Its target is not known.

For the second PCR, which ran for about 7 to 12 cycles, a sample-barcoded 5' primer and a J-beta primer mix were used. TCRdb re-called the 5' RACE reads with MiXCR, one entry per CDR3 protein. In the table there are about 570,000 distinct CDR3 sequences, 25% to 35% of which are singletons. This sample was shared with a second study, whose subject was T cells of mothers and their children.

This TCR was recovered from a boy aged 2 to 10 in good health. The V call is TRBV5-1, the J call TRBJ2-7; 9 bases map to TRBD1. The sample taken for sequencing was blood. CDR3 DNA: TGCGCCAGCAGCTGGGATGCGACAGGGGGTACCTACGAGCAGTACTTC. Residues: CASSWDATGGTYEQYF. The whole variable domain, remainder taken from reference TRBV5-1 and TRBJ2-7, is KAGVTQTPRYLIKTRGQQVTLSCSPISGHRSVSWYQQTPGQGLQFLFEYFSETQRNKGNFPGRFSGRQFSNSRSEMNVSTLELGDSALYLCASSWDATGGTYEQYFGPGTRLTVT.